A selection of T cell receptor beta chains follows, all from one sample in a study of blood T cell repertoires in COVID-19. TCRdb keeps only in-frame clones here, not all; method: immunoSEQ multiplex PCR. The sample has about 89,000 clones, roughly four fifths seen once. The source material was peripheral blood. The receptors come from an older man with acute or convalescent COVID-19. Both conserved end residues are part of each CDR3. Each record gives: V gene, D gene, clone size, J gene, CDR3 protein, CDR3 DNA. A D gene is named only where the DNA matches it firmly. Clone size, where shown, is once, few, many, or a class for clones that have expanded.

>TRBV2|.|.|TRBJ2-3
CASSESLTTDTQYF
TGTGCCAGCAGTGAAAGCCTAACCACAGATACGCAGTATTTT
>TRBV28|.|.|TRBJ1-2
CASSTLGRGYGYTF
TGTGCCAGCAGCACCTTAGGGAGGGGCTATGGCTACACCTTC
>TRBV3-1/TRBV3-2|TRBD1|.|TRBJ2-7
CASCQPARQGYELYF
TGTGCCAGCTGCCAACCGGCCCGACAGGGGTACGAGCTGTACTTC
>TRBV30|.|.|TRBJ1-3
CAWSLTAGNTIYF
TGTGCCTGGAGTTTGACAGCTGGAAACACCATATATTTT
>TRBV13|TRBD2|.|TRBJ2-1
CASSPKKLAAVEQFF
TGTGCCAGCAGCCCCAAGAAACTAGCGGCGGTAGAGCAGTTCTTC
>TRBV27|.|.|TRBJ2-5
CASSPRTGIETQYF
TGTGCCAGCAGTCCCCGCACAGGGATAGAGACCCAGTACTTC
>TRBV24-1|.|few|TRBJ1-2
CATSETGYYGYTF
TGTGCCACCAGTGAGACAGGCTACTATGGCTACACCTTC
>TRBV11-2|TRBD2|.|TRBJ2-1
CASSLGLAGGWSSYNEQFF
TGTGCCAGCAGCCTGGGACTAGCGGGAGGCTGGAGCTCCTACAATGAGCAGTTCTTC
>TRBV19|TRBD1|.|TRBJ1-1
CASSRQGDTEAFF
TGTGCCAGTAGTAGACAGGGGGACACTGAAGCTTTCTTT
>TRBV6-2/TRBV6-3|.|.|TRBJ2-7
CASSYGGGDYEQYF
TGTGCCAGCAGTTACGGAGGGGGGGACTACGAGCAGTACTTC
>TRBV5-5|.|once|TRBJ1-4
CASSNRQDADEKLFF
TGTGCCAGCAGCAACCGACAGGATGCAGATGAAAAACTGTTTTTT
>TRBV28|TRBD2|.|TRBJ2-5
CASSFGLADGETQYF
TGTGCCAGCAGTTTCGGACTAGCGGACGGGGAGACCCAGTACTTC
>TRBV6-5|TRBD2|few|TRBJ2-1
CASTRSGGSHNEQFF
TGTGCCAGCACCCGCAGCGGGGGGTCTCACAATGAGCAGTTCTTC
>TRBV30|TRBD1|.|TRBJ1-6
CAWSGTGDSPLHF
TGTGCCTGGAGTGGGACAGGGGATTCACCCCTCCACTTT
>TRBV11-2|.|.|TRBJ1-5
CASSLGSSNNQPQHF
TGTGCCAGCAGCTTAGGATCCTCTAACAATCAGCCCCAGCATTTT
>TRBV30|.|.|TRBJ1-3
CAWADTSGNTIYF
TGTGCCTGGGCAGACACTTCTGGAAACACCATATATTTT
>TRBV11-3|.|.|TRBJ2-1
CASSLESTYNEQFF
TGTGCCAGCAGCTTAGAGAGTACCTACAATGAGCAGTTCTTC
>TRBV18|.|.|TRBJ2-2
CASSRMDISGVATGELFF
TGTGCCAGCTCGCGGATGGATATATCAGGGGTCGCCACCGGGGAGCTGTTTTTT
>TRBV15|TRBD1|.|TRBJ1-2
CATSREEGAYYGYTF
TGTGCCACCAGCAGAGAGGAGGGGGCGTACTATGGCTACACCTTC
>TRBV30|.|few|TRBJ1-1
CAWSVGGREAFF
TGTGCCTGGAGTGTAGGGGGAAGGGAAGCTTTCTTT
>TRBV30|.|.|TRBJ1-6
CAWSVPGISYNSPLHF
TGTGCCTGGAGTGTACCAGGGATCTCCTATAATTCACCCCTCCACTTT
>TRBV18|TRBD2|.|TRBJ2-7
CASSPLSTSGDYEQYF
TGTGCCAGCTCACCATTATCGACTAGCGGGGATTACGAGCAGTACTTC
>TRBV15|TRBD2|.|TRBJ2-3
CATSRDIAGEVDTQYF
TGTGCCACCAGCAGAGATATAGCGGGAGAGGTAGATACGCAGTATTTT
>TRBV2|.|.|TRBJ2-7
CASRKTPGPSSYEQYF
TGTGCCAGCAGGAAAACACCAGGGCCGTCGTCCTACGAGCAGTACTTC
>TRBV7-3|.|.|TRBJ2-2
CASSIRQNTGELFF
TGTGCCAGCAGCATAAGACAGAACACCGGGGAGCTGTTTTTT
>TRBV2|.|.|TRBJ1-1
CASGKSTSMNTEAFF
TGTGCCAGCGGCAAATCGACAAGCATGAACACTGAAGCTTTCTTT
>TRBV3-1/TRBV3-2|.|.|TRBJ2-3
CASSQGRVADTQYF
TGTGCCAGCAGCCAGGGCAGGGTGGCAGATACGCAGTATTTT
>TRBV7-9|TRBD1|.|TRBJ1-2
CASSLRRVQGASYGYTF
TGTGCCAGCAGCTTACGTCGGGTACAGGGGGCGAGCTATGGCTACACCTTC